This paragraph covers one T cell receptor beta chain sequence. The same CDR3 also results from other DNA sequences found in this sample. Losses at the gene ends were 6 bases for V and 2 bases for J; bases not matched to a gene: 16. Germline loops: CDR1 MGHRA, CDR2 YSYEKL. The CDR3 length is 17 residues. This sample is drawn from a study of blood T cell repertoires in COVID-19. Looking at the study overall: The United States, Italy and Spain supplied acute and convalescent COVID-19 samples.

Original handling: Researchers report that nucleated cell counts were estimated from reference gene primer amplification. This table comes from immunoSEQ multiplex PCR, and its TCRdb copy is limited to in-frame clones, with some not included. That table supplies the V and J calls and clone size; D and trimming were determined from the DNA. Of about 280,000 clones listed, 65% to 90% are singletons. This rearrangement joins TRBV4-1 to TRBJ2-7, with 7 bases aligning to TRBD1. Source material: peripheral blood. The TCR originated in a man in his fifties or sixties with active or convalescent COVID-19. In nucleotides, the CDR3 is TGCGCCAGCAGTCAACCCGGGACAGAAGATTTCACCTACGAGCAGTACTTC. As protein: CASSQPGTEDFTYEQYF.